This T cell receptor beta chain appears in the sequencing data of a study of T cell responses to AZD1222 COVID-19 vaccine. Study-level points and caveats: Sampled repertoires all dated from after the peak T cell response.

This clone has just one count. Its antigen is undetermined. Assay: immunoSEQ multiplex PCR; the TCRdb copy retains only in-frame clones and omits some. Of roughly 80,000 clones in the sample, roughly 90% were seen once. The CDR3 runs 14 residues. Germline values: CDR1 LNHDA, CDR2 SQIVND (reference sequence). The V gene lost 0 bases and the J gene lost 6 bases, with 9 bases spanning the gap. The chain joins TRBV19 to TRBJ1-5; a possible D gene is TRBD1 (5 bases). Sequencing used peripheral blood, obtained on day 0 of AZD1222 vaccination. This TCR came from an adult in good health. The chain's CDR3 is CASSIDQRGQPQHF. DNA for the CDR3: TGTGCCAGTAGTATAGATCAAAGGGGTCAGCCCCAGCATTTT.